These 22 T cell receptor beta chains share one sample of origin, sequenced in a study of blood T cell repertoires in COVID-19. TCRdb's table, derived via immunoSEQ multiplex PCR, lists solely in-frame clones and lacks some. The sample has around 160,000 clones; 65% to 90% are singletons. The source material was peripheral blood. Receptor source: a man in his 60s with acute or convalescent COVID-19.

The chain links TRBV5-1 to TRBJ2-3, with 7 bases fitting TRBD1. Trimming at V came to 4 bases and at J to 0 bases, leaving 8 bases not matched to a gene. This CDR3 comprises 16 residues. The V gene's germline CDR1 is SGHRS and CDR2 YFSETQ. The CDR3 loop reads CASSRGQASSTDTQYF. DNA for the CDR3: TGCGCCAGCAGCCGAGGACAGGCCTCTAGCACAGATACGCAGTATTTT.

V usage is TRBV29-1 and J usage is TRBJ2-1; 8 nucleotides agree with TRBD2. The V and J ends lost 4 bases and 1 base, in that order; junction bases with no gene match: 3. Germline CDR1 is SQVTM and CDR2 is ANQGSEA. This CDR3 comprises 14 residues. The CDR3 DNA is TGCAGCGTTGGCGGGAGGACGTCCTACAATGAGCAGTTCTTC. Translated: CSVGGRTSYNEQFF.

The CDR3 sequence: CASSRTGVNEQFF. In nucleotides, the CDR3 is TGTGCCAGCAGCCGAACCGGAGTCAATGAGCAGTTCTTC. The chain is built from TRBV27 and TRBJ2-1; D call uncertain. CDR1 is MNHEY, CDR2 SMNVEV, per germline (reference sequence). CDR3 length: 13 residues. V was shortened by 6 bases and J by 6 bases, with 12 bases between the two germline ends.

This chain uses TRBV15 with TRBJ2-3; D is unresolved. There are 13 residues in the CDR3. V was clipped by 2 bases and J by 4 bases, with 7 bases between them. Germline CDR1 and CDR2: LNHNV and YYDKDF (reference sequence). The CDR3 sequence: CATSRSYSDTQYF. CDR3 coding DNA: TGTGCCACCAGCAGATCGTACTCAGATACGCAGTATTTT.

The gene calls are TRBV3-1 (or the pseudogene TRBV3-2) and TRBJ2-1; 10 nucleotides match TRBD2. Germline-derived CDR1 and CDR2 are LGHDT and YNNKEL (reference sequence). V shed 4 bases, J shed 9 bases, and the junction held 9 bases outside the gene matches. The CDR3 totals 15 residues. The CDR3 sequence: CASSLRGLAGVEQFF. DNA of the CDR3: TGTGCCAGCAGCCTAAGGGGCCTAGCGGGAGTTGAGCAGTTCTTC.

The chain carries TRBV7-2 and TRBJ2-3; 12 nucleotides line up with TRBD2. The CDR3 totals 17 residues. Germline CDR1 and CDR2: SGHTA and FQGNSA. J was trimmed by 5 bases and V by 4 bases; bases with no gene match: 10. CDR3 DNA: TGTGCCAGCAGCTCGGGACTAGCGGGTGGCGGGAGAGATACGCAGTATTTT. It translates to CASSSGLAGGGRDTQYF. Full variable domain (rest looked up from reference TRBV7-2 and TRBJ2-3): GAGVSQSPSNKVTEKGKDVELRCDPISGHTALYWYRQSLGQGLEFLIYFQGNSAPDKSGLPSDRFSAERTGGSVSTLTIQRTQQEDSAVYLCASSSGLAGGGRDTQYFGPGTRLTVL.

The chain combines TRBV2 with TRBJ1-2; maybe TRBD1 (6 bases). The length of the CDR3 is 14 residues. Germline V gene lookup returns CDR1 SNHLY and CDR2 FYNNEI. V lost 9 bases to trimming and J lost 6 bases, with 20 bases between them. CDR3 nucleotide sequence: TGTGCCAGTGCAGTGTCCGGGGGGCGAGATGGCTACACCTTC. It encodes CASAVSGGRDGYTF. The whole variable domain, filled in from reference TRBV2 and TRBJ1-2, reads EPEVTQTPSHQVTQMGQEVILRCVPISNHLYFYWYRQILGQKVEFLVSFYNNEISEKSEIFDDQFSVERPDGSNFTLKIRSTKLEDSAMYFCASAVSGGRDGYTFGSGTRLTVV.

This rearrangement joins TRBV4-1 to TRBJ2-2; D gene ambiguous. The CDR3 length is 15 residues. Per germline, CDR1 MGHRA and CDR2 YSYEKL. V lost 1 base to trimming and J lost 3 bases, with 9 bases between them. CDR3 loop: CASSQALLYTGELFF. Here the CDR3 DNA reads TGCGCCAGCAGCCAAGCCCTCTTGTACACCGGGGAGCTGTTTTTT.

This clone has just one count. The V and J genes are TRBV7-8 and TRBJ2-1, with TRBD2 matching over 15 bases. The CDR3 extends over 17 amino acids. Germline V gene data show CDR1 as SGHVS and CDR2 as FQNEAQ. Trimming at V came to 4 bases and at J to 3 bases, leaving 4 bases not matched to a gene. Here the CDR3 DNA reads TGTGCCAGCAGCTGGACTAGCGGGAGGGCCCTCTACAATGAGCAGTTCTTC. This translates into CASSWTSGRALYNEQFF.

This sequence joins TRBV5-1 and TRBJ1-2; D is undetermined. The CDR3 totals 16 residues. Trimming cost V 1 base and J 0 bases, with 13 bases left between them. Germline V CDR1 and CDR2: SGHRS, YFSETQ. The CDR3 DNA reads as TGCGCCAGCAGCTTGACGGTTCCCCTAGCTAACTATGGCTACACCTTC. As protein: CASSLTVPLANYGYTF.

V is TRBV11-2 and J is TRBJ2-2, with TRBD1 identical over 10 bases. V dropped 5 bases and J dropped 8; count of bases not matched to a gene: 14. Germline values: CDR1 SGHAT, CDR2 FQNNGV. The CDR3 totals 17 residues. Here the CDR3 reads CASSLGQGNRVSGELFF. The CDR3 nucleotides are TGTGCCAGCAGCCTGGGACAGGGGAACAGGGTATCTGGGGAGCTGTTTTTT.

The chain links TRBV5-1 to TRBJ2-1; the match to TRBD2 covers 7 bases. Losses at the gene ends were 1 base for V and 6 bases for J; bases not matched to a gene: 13. The length of the CDR3 is 17 residues. Per germline, CDR1 SGHRS and CDR2 YFSETQ. The DNA of the CDR3 is TGCGCCAGCAGCTTGCAAATTCCAGCGGGAATGATCAATGAGCAGTTCTTC. Residues: CASSLQIPAGMINEQFF.

V is TRBV24-1 and J is TRBJ2-5, with 8 nucleotides matching TRBD2. This CDR3 comprises 13 residues. V shed 5 bases and J 5 bases; nucleotides not matched to a gene: 3. The V gene's germline CDR1 is KGHDR and CDR2 SFDVKD. DNA for the CDR3: TGTGCCACCAGTGCCTCGGGGGGGGAGACCCAGTACTTC. Amino acid sequence: CATSASGGETQYF.

This chain joins TRBV28 and TRBJ2-2; no definite D call. Per germline, CDR1 MDHEN and CDR2 SYDVKM. The V end was cut by 5 bases, the J end by 6 bases, with 13 bases between. The CDR3 sequence is 14 residues long. CDR3: CASSTRVGSGELFF. The DNA for the CDR3 is TGTGCCAGCAGTACCCGGGTCGGGTCCGGGGAGCTGTTTTTT.

The chain is built from TRBV5-3 and TRBJ1-4; the match to TRBD1 covers 7 bases. TRBV5-3 is noted as an ORF with a role that remains uncertain. The CDR3 runs to 14 residues. V lost 4 bases, J lost 6 bases, and 6 bases stayed unmatched. DNA for the CDR3: TGTGCCAGAAGCCCCAGAGGGGGCCATGAAAAACTGTTTTTT. Residues: CARSPRGGHEKLFF.

The chain uses TRBV21-1 and TRBJ2-7; TRBD1 is the table's D call, not checked against the DNA. TRBV21-1 is termed a pseudogene. The CDR3 is 17 amino acids. CDR3 sequence reads: CASSDPGSGQKTYEQYF. The DNA of the CDR3 is TGTGCCAGCAGCGACCCGGGTTCGGGACAAAAGACCTACGAGCAGTACTTC.

V usage is TRBV30 and J usage is TRBJ1-4; unclear D gene. CDR1 and CDR2 (germline): GTSNPN, SVGIG (reference sequence). The CDR3 is made up of 12 amino acids. Trimming took off 0 bases at V and 7 bases at J, with 6 bases between the two ends. This CDR3 reads CAWSVRSEKLFF. CDR3 in DNA: TGTGCCTGGAGTGTACGTAGTGAAAAACTGTTTTTT.

This chain joins TRBV28 and TRBJ1-2; 7 bases align to TRBD1. The V gene end was trimmed by 1 base and the J gene end by 7 bases; junction bases not matched to a gene: 6. The CDR3 runs to 14 residues. From germline, CDR1 is MDHEN and CDR2 SYDVKM. The CDR3 nucleotides read TGTGCCAGCAGTTTATCCCCGACAGGGTTTGGCTACACCTTC. Protein: CASSLSPTGFGYTF.

This clone was seen just once. The chain is built from TRBV27 and TRBJ1-2; perhaps TRBD1 as D (5 bases). Trimming removed 3 bases from V and 6 bases from J, with 14 bases in between. Germline V gives CDR1 MNHEY, CDR2 SMNVEV (reference sequence). The CDR3 covers 14 residues. The CDR3: CASSLGGLGDGYTF. The CDR3, as DNA: TGTGCCAGCAGTTTGGGGGGGTTGGGCGATGGCTACACCTTC.

The V call is TRBV7-9, the J call TRBJ1-1; 7 bases map to TRBD1. The germline V gene encodes CDR1 SEHNR and CDR2 FQNEAQ (reference sequence). Unmatched junction bases numbered 4, after V lost 5 bases and J lost 1 base. This CDR3 is 14 amino acids long. This chain's CDR3 is CASSLRDRNTEAFF. The CDR3 DNA reads TGTGCCAGCAGCCTCCGGGACAGGAACACTGAAGCTTTCTTT. The full variable domain, in which reference TRBV7-9 and TRBJ1-1 provide the parts outside the CDR3, is DTGVSQNPRHKITKRGQNVTFRCDPISEHNRLYWYRQTLGQGPEFLTYFQNEAQLEKSRLLSDRFSAERPKGSFSTLEIQRTEQGDSAMYLCASSLRDRNTEAFFGQGTRLTVV.

The chain has TRBV12-5 and TRBJ1-2; 8 nucleotides match TRBD1. The germline V gene has CDR1 LGHNT and CDR2 FRNRAP. The length of the CDR3 is 14 residues. J was trimmed by 7 bases and V by 5 bases; bases with no gene match: 9. The CDR3 region is CASGQDRGVGGYTF. CDR3 DNA sequence: TGTGCTAGTGGTCAAGACAGGGGTGTCGGTGGCTACACCTTC.

The chain employs TRBV5-1 and TRBJ2-3; TRBD1 matches 9 bases. The CDR3 runs to 14 residues. Germline V lookup: CDR1 SGHRS, CDR2 YFSETQ. V shed 3 bases, J shed 4 bases, and the junction held 3 bases outside the gene matches. The CDR3 nucleotides are TGCGCCAGCAGCTCAGGACAGGGGCCAGATACGCAGTATTTT. Translating gives CASSSGQGPDTQYF. Full variable domain (outside the CDR3, taken from reference TRBV5-1 and TRBJ2-3): KAGVTQTPRYLIKTRGQQVTLSCSPISGHRSVSWYQQTPGQGLQFLFEYFSETQRNKGNFPGRFSGRQFSNSRSEMNVSTLELGDSALYLCASSSGQGPDTQYFGPGTRLTVL.